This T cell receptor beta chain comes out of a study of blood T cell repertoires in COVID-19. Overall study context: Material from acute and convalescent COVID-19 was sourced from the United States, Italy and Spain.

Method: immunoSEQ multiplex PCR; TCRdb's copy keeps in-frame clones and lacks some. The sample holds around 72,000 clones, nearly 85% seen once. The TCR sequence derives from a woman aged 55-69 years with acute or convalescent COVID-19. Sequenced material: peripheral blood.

CDR3 DNA: TGTGCCAGCAGCAGGGGACAGGGGGGTACCCAGTACTTC. Encoded protein: CASSRGQGGTQYF. The chain joins TRBV6-5 to TRBJ2-5; 11 bases map to TRBD1. V was clipped by 6 bases and J by 8 bases; unmatched bases: 5. CDR3 size: 13 residues. CDR1 and CDR2 (germline): MNHEY, SVGAGI.